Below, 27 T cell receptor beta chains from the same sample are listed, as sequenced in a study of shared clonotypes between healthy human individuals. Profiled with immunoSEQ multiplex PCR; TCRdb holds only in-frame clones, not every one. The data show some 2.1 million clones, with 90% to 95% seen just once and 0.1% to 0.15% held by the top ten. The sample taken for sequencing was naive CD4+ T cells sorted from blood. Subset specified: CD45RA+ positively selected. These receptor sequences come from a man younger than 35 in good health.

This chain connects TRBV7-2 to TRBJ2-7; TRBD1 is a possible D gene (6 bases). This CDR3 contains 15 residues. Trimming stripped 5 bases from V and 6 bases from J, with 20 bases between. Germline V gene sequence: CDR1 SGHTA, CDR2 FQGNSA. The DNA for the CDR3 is TGTGCCAGCAGCAAAGTCCGGGACAAGTACAGCGAGCAGTACTTC. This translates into CASSKVRDKYSEQYF.

The CDR3 protein is CATGGTRDSYEQYF. Here the CDR3 DNA reads TGTGCCACTGGGGGGACTAGGGACTCCTACGAGCAGTACTTC. The chain joins TRBV18 to TRBJ2-7; 8 bases match TRBD2. Trimming took 10 bases from V and 0 from J; bases not matched to a gene: 8. This CDR3 contains 14 residues. Germline loops: CDR1 KGHSH, CDR2 LQKENI.

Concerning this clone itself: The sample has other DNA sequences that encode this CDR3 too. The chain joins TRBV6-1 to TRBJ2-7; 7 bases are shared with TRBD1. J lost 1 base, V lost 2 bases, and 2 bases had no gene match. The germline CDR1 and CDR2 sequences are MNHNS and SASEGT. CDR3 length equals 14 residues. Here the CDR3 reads CASSERGQSYEQYF. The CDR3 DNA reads TGTGCCAGCAGTGAACGGGGACAGTCCTACGAGCAGTACTTC.

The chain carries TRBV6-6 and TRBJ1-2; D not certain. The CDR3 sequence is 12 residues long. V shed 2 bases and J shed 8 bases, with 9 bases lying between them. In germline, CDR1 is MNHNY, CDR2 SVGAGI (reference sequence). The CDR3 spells CASSYQSVGYTF. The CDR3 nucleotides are TGTGCCAGCAGTTACCAGTCAGTCGGCTACACCTTC.

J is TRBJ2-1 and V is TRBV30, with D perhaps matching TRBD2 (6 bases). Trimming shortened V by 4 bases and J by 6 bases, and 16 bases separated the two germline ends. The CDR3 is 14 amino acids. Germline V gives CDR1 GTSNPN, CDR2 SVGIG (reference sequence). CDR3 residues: CAWTRGSLGNEQFF. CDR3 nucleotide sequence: TGTGCCTGGACACGGGGGTCTCTGGGCAATGAGCAGTTCTTC.

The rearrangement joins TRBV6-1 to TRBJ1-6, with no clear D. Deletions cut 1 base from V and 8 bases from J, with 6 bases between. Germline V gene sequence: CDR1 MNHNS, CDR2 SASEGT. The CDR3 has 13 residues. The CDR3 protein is CASSEVGYSPLHF. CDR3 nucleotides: TGTGCCAGCAGTGAAGTTGGGTATTCACCCCTCCACTTT.

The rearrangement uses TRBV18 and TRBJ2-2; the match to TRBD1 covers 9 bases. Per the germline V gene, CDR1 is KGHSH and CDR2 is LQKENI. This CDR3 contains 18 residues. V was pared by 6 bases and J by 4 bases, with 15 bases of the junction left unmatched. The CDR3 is CASSPGQGGLRGTGELFF. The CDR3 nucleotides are TGTGCCAGCTCGCCGGGACAGGGAGGCCTTCGGGGCACCGGGGAGCTGTTTTTT.

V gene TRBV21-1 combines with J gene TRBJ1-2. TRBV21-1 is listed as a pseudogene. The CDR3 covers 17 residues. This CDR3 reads CASSKVQGFRWRYGYTF. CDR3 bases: TGTGCCAGCAGCAAAGTTCAGGGTTTCCGTTGGAGGTATGGCTACACCTTC.

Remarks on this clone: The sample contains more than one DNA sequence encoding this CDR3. In DNA form, the CDR3 reads TGTGCCAGCAGTGAGCCAGGGGGAGGCAATCAGCCCCAGCATTTT. This translates into CASSEPGGGNQPQHF. The rearrangement joins TRBV6-1 to TRBJ1-5; TRBD1 matches 7 bases. Looked up from germline, CDR1 is MNHNS and CDR2 is SASEGT. V trimming: 3 bases; J trimming: 2 bases; junction bases outside the gene matches: 4. The CDR3 is 15 amino acids.

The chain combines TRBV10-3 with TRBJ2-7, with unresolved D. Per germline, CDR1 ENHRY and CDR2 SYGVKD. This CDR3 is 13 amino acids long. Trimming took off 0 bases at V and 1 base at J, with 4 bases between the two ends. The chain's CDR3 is CAISESKSYEQYF. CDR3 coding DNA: TGTGCCATCAGTGAGTCGAAATCCTACGAGCAGTACTTC.

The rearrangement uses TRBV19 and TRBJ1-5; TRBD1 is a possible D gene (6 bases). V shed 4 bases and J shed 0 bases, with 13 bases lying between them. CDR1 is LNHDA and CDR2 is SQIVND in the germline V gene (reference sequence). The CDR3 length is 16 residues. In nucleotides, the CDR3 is TGTGCCAGTAGTACCACCGGGACACATAGCAATCAGCCCCAGCATTTT. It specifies CASSTTGTHSNQPQHF.

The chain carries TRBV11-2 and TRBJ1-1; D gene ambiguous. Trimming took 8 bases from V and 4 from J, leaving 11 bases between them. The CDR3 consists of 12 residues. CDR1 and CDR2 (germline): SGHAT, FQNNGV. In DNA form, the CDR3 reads TGTGCCAGCCACCCACAAAGCACTGAAGCTTTCTTT. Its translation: CASHPQSTEAFF. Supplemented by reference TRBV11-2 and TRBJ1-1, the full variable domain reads EAGVAQSPRYKIIEKRQSVAFWCNPISGHATLYWYQQILGQGPKLLIQFQNNGVVDDSQLPKDRFSAERLKGVDSTLKIQPAKLEDSAVYLCASHPQSTEAFFGQGTRLTVV.

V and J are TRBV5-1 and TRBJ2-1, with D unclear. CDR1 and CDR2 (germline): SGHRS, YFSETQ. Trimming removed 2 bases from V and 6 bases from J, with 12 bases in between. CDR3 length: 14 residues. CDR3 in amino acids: CASSLTLVVNEQFF. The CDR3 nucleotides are TGCGCCAGCAGCTTAACCTTAGTAGTCAATGAGCAGTTCTTC.

The DNA for the CDR3 is TGTGCCAGCAGTGAGTTGGGGAGGCCCCTCCACTTT. It is translated as CASSELGRPLHF. The rearrangement joins TRBV6-1 to TRBJ1-6; D gene uncertain. Germline V lookup: CDR1 MNHNS, CDR2 SASEGT. The CDR3 has 12 amino acids. V lost 3 bases to trimming and J lost 13 bases, with 10 bases between them.

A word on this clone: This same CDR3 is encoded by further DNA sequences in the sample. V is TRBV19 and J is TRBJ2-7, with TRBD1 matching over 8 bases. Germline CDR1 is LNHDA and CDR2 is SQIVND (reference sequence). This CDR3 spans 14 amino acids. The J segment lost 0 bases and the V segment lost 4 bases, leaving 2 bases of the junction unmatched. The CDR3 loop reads CASSTGQDSYEQYF. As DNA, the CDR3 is TGTGCCAGTAGTACGGGACAGGACTCCTACGAGCAGTACTTC.

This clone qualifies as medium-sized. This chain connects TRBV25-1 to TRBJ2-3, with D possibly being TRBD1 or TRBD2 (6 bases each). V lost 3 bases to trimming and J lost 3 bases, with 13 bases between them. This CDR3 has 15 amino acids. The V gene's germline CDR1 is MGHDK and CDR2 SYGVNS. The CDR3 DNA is TGTGCCAGCAGTGACGGAGGGGGTTGGACAGATACGCAGTATTTT. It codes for CASSDGGGWTDTQYF.

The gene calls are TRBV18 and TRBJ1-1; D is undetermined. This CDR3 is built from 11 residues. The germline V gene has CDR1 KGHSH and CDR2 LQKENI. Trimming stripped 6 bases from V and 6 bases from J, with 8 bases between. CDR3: CASSLGAEAFF. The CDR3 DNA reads TGTGCCAGCTCGCTTGGAGCTGAAGCTTTCTTT. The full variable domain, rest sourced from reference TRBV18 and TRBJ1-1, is NAGVMQNPRHLVRRRGQEARLRCSPMKGHSHVYWYRQLPEEGLKFMVYLQKENIIDESGMPKERFSAEFPKEGPSILRIQQVVRGDSAAYFCASSLGAEAFFGQGTRLTVV.

CDR3 in DNA: TGTGCTAGTGGTTGGGGACGGTTCTCCTACGAGCAGTACTTC. Residues: CASGWGRFSYEQYF. V and J are TRBV12-5 and TRBJ2-7; the D gene could be TRBD1 or TRBD2 (5 bases each). This CDR3 contains 14 residues. CDR1 and CDR2 (germline): LGHNT, FRNRAP. V lost 4 bases to trimming and J lost 0 bases, with 10 bases between them.

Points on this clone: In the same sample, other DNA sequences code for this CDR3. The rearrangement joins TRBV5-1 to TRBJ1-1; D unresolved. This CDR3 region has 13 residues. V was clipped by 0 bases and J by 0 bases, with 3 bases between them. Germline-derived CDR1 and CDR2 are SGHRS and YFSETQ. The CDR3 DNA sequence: TGCGCCAGCAGCTTGGTTGTGAACACTGAAGCTTTCTTT. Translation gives CASSLVVNTEAFF.

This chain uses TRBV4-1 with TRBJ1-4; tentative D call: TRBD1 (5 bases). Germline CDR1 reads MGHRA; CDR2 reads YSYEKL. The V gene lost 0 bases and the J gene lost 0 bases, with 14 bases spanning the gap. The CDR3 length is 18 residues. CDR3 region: CASSQDWAREATNEKLFF. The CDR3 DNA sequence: TGCGCCAGCAGCCAAGATTGGGCCAGGGAGGCAACTAATGAAAAACTGTTTTTT.

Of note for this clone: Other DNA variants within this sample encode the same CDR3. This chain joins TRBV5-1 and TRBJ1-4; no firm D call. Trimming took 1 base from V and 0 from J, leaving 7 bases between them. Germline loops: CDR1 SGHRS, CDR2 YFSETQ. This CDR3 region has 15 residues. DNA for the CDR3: TGCGCCAGCAGCTTGTTCGGGGCAACTAATGAAAAACTGTTTTTT. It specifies CASSLFGATNEKLFF. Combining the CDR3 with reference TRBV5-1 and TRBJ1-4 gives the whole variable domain KAGVTQTPRYLIKTRGQQVTLSCSPISGHRSVSWYQQTPGQGLQFLFEYFSETQRNKGNFPGRFSGRQFSNSRSEMNVSTLELGDSALYLCASSLFGATNEKLFFGSGTQLSVL.

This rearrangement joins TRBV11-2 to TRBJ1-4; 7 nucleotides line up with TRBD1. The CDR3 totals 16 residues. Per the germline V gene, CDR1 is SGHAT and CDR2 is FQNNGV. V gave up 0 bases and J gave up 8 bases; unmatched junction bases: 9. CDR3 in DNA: TGTGCCAGCAGCTTAGATTTCAGGGGGGGTGAGGAAAAACTGTTTTTT. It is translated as CASSLDFRGGEEKLFF.

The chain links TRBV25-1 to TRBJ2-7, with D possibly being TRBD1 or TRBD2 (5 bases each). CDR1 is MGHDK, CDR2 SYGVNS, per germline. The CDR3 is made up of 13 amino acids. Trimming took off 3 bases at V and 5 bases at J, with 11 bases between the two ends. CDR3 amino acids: CASSDAGRNEQYF. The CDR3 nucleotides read TGTGCCAGCAGTGATGCAGGGAGAAACGAGCAGTACTTC.

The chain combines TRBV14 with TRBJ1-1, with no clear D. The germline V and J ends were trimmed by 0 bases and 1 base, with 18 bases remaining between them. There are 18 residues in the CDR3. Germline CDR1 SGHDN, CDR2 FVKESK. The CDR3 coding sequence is TGTGCCAGCAGCCAAGATGACCCCTCAGGACTAAAGAACACTGAAGCTTTCTTT. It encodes CASSQDDPSGLKNTEAFF.

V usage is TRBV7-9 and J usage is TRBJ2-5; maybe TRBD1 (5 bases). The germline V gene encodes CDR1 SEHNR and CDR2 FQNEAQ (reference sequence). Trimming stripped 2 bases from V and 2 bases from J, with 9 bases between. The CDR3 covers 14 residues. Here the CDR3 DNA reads TGTGCCAGCAGCTTAAGTAGACAGCAAGAGACCCAGTACTTC. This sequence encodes CASSLSRQQETQYF.

Here the CDR3 reads CASSSGSAVGNEQFF. The DNA of the CDR3 is TGTGCCAGCAGTTCCGGGTCTGCCGTGGGCAATGAGCAGTTCTTC. The V gene is TRBV28, the J gene TRBJ2-1; D remains ambiguous. The V end lost 4 bases, the J end lost 6 bases, and 16 bases lay between the germline ends. The germline gives CDR1 MDHEN, CDR2 SYDVKM. This CDR3 region has 15 residues.

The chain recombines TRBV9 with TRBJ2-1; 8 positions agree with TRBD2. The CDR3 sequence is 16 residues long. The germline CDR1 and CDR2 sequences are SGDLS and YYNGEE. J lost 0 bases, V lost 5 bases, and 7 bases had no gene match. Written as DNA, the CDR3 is TGTGCCAGCAGTAAGAGCGGGAGAAGCTCCTACAATGAGCAGTTCTTC. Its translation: CASSKSGRSSYNEQFF.